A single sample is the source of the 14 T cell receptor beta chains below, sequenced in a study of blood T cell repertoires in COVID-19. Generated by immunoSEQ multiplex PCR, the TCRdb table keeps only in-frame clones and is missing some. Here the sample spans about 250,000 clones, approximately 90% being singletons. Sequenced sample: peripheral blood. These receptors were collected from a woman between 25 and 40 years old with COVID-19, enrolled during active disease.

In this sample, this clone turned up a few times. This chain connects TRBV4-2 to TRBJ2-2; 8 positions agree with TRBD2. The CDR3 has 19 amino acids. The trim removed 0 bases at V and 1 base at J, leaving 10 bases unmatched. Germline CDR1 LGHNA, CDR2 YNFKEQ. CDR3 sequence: CASSQEEVPAGGNTGELFF. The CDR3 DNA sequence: TGTGCCAGCAGCCAAGAGGAGGTTCCGGCGGGAGGGAACACCGGGGAGCTGTTTTTT.

The CDR3: CASRGGSSSGNTIYF. The CDR3 coding sequence is TGTGCCAGCCGCGGGGGGTCGAGCTCTGGAAACACCATATATTTT. The V and J genes are TRBV7-2 and TRBJ1-3; D is perhaps TRBD1 (5 bases). The CDR3 totals 15 residues. Per germline, CDR1 SGHTA and CDR2 FQGNSA. Trimming removed 8 bases at V and 0 bases at J, with 14 bases between.

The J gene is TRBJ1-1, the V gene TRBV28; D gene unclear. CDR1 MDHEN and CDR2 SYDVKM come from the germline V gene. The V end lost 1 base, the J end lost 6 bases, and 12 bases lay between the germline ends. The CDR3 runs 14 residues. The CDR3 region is CASSLSPRYAEAFF. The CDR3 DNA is TGTGCCAGCAGTTTATCCCCCAGGTACGCTGAAGCTTTCTTT.

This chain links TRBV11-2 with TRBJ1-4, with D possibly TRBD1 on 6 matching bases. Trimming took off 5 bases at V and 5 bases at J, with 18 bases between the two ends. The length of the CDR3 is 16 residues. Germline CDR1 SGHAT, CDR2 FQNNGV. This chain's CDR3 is CASSLYAGAQNEKLFF. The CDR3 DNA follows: TGTGCCAGCAGCCTATACGCGGGGGCGCAGAATGAAAAACTGTTTTTT.

As DNA, the CDR3 is TGTGCCAGCAGTCGGGACAGTGTGAACACTGAAGCTTTCTTT. It encodes CASSRDSVNTEAFF. The chain has TRBV6-2 or TRBV6-3 and TRBJ1-1, with 7 bases lining up with TRBD1. Germline V lookup: CDR1 MNHEY, CDR2 SVGEGT. CDR3 size: 14 residues. V shed 5 bases, J shed 0 bases, and the junction held 3 bases outside the gene matches.

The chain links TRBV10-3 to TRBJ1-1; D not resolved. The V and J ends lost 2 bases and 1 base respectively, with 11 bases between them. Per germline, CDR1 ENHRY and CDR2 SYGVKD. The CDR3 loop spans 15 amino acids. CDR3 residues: CAISELSGENTEAFF. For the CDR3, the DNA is TGTGCCATCAGTGAGCTCAGCGGGGAGAACACTGAAGCTTTCTTT.

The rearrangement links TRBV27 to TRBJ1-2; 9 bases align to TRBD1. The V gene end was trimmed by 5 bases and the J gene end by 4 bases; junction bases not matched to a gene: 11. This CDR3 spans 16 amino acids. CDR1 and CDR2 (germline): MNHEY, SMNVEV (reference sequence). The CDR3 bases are TGTGCCAGCAGTCCCAGAACAGGGGGCCTAGGCTATGGCTACACCTTC. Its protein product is CASSPRTGGLGYGYTF.

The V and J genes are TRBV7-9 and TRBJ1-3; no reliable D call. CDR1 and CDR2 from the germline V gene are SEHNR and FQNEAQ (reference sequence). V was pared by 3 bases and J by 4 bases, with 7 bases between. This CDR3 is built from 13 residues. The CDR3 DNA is TGTGCCAGCAGCTTGGGGAGCGGAAACACCATATATTTT. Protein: CASSLGSGNTIYF.

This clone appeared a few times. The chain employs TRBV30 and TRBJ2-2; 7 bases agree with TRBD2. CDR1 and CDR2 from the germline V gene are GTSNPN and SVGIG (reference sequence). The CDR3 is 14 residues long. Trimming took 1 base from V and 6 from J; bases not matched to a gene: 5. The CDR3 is CAWSDWGGSGELFF. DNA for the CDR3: TGTGCCTGGAGTGATTGGGGGGGTTCCGGGGAGCTGTTTTTT.

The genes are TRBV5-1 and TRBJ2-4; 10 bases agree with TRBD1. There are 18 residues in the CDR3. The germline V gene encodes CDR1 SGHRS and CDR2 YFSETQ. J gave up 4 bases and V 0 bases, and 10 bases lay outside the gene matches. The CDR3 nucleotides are TGCGCCAGCAGCTTGGGTGGGCGCGGGGACAGGGGAAAAAACATTCAGTACTTC. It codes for CASSLGGRGDRGKNIQYF.

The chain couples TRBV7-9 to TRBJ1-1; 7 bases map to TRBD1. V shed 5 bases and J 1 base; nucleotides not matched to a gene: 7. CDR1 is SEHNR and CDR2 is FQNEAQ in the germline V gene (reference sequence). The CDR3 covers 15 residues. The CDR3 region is CASSPLRQGNTEAFF. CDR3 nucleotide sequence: TGTGCCAGCAGCCCCCTCCGACAGGGGAACACTGAAGCTTTCTTT. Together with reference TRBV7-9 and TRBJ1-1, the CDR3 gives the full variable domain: DTGVSQNPRHKITKRGQNVTFRCDPISEHNRLYWYRQTLGQGPEFLTYFQNEAQLEKSRLLSDRFSAERPKGSFSTLEIQRTEQGDSAMYLCASSPLRQGNTEAFFGQGTRLTVV.

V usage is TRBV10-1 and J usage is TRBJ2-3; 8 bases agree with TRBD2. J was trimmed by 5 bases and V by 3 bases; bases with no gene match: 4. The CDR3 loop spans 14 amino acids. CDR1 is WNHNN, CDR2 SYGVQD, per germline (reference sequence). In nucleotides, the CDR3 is TGCGCCAGCAGTGAAGAGCGGGGGTTAGATACGCAGTATTTT. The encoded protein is CASSEERGLDTQYF.

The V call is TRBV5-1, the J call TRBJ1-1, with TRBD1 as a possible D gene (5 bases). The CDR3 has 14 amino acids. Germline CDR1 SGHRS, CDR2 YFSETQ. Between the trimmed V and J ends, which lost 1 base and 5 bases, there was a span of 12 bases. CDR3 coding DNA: TGCGCCAGCAGCTTGAGGACACCTGGGACTGAAGCTTTCTTT. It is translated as CASSLRTPGTEAFF.

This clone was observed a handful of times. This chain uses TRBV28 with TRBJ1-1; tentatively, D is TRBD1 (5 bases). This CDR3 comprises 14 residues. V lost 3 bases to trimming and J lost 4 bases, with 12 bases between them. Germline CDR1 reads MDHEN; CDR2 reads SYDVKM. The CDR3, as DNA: TGTGCCAGCAGTTTTCCAGGGCGTTTCACTGAAGCTTTCTTT. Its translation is CASSFPGRFTEAFF. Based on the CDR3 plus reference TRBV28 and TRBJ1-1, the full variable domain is DVKVTQSSRYLVKRTGEKVFLECVQDMDHENMFWYRQDPGLGLRLIYFSYDVKMKEKGDIPEGYSVSREKKERFSLILESASTNQTSMYLCASSFPGRFTEAFFGQGTRLTVV.